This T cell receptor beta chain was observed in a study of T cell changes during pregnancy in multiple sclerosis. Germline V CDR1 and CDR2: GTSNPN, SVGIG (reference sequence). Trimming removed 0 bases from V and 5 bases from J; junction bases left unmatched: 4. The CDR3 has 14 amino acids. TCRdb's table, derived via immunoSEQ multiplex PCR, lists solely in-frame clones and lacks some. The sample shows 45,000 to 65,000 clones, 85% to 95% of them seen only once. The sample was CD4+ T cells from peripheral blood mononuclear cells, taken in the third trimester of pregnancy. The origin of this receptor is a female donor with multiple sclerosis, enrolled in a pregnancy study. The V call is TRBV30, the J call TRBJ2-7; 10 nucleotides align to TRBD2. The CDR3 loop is CAWSVGLAGDEQYF. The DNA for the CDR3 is TGTGCCTGGAGTGTCGGGCTAGCGGGGGACGAGCAGTACTTC.